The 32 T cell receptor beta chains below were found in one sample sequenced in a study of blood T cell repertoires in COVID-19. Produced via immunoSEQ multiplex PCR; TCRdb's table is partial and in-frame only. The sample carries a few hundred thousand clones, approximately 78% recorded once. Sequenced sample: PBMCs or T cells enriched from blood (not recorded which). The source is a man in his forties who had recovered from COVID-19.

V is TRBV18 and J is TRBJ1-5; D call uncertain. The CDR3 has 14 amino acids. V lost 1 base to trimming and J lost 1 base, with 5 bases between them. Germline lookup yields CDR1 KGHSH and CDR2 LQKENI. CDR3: CASSPLQSNQPQHF. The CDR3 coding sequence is TGTGCCAGCTCACCACTACAAAGCAATCAGCCCCAGCATTTT.

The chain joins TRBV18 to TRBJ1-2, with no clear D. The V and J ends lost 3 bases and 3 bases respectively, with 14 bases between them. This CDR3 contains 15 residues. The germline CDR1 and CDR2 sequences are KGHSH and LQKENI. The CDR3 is CASSPTTGSDYGYTF. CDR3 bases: TGTGCCAGCTCACCGACGACCGGGTCCGACTATGGCTACACCTTC.

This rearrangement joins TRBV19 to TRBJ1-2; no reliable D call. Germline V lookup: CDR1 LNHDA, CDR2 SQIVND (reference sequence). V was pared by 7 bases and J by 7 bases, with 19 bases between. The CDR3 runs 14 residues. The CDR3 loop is CASTPYPVRVGYTF. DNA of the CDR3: TGTGCCAGTACCCCATACCCCGTCCGGGTTGGCTACACCTTC.

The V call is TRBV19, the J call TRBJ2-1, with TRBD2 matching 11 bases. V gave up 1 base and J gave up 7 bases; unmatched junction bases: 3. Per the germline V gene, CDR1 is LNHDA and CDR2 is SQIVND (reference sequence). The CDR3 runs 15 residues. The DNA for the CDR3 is TGTGCCAGTAGTATAGGTAGCGGGAGGGTGAATGAGCAGTTCTTC. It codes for CASSIGSGRVNEQFF. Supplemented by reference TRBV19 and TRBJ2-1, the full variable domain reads DGGITQSPKYLFRKEGQNVTLSCEQNLNHDAMYWYRQDPGQGLRLIYYSQIVNDFQKGDIAEGYSVSREKKESFPLTVTSAQKNPTAFYLCASSIGSGRVNEQFFGPGTRLTVL.

CDR3 coding DNA: TGTGCCATCAGTGAGTCGGGGCGGGGCGAAACCTACGAGCAGTACTTC. Protein product: CAISESGRGETYEQYF. The rearrangement joins TRBV10-3 to TRBJ2-7, with D possibly being TRBD2 (6 bases). This CDR3 spans 16 amino acids. Germline-derived CDR1 and CDR2 are ENHRY and SYGVKD. V was trimmed by 0 bases and J by 2 bases, leaving 14 bases between them.

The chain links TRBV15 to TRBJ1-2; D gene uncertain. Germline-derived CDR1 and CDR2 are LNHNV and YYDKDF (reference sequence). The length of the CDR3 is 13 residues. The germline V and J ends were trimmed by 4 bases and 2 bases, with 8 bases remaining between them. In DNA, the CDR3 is TGTGCCACCAGCATCGGCGGGAACTATGGCTACACCTTC. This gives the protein CATSIGGNYGYTF.

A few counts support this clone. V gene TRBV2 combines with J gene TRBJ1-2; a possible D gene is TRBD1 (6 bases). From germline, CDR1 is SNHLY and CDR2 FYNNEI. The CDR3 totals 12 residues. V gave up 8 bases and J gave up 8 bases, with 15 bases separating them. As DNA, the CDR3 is TGTGCCAGCCAGGACAGACTTACAGGCTACACCTTC. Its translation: CASQDRLTGYTF.

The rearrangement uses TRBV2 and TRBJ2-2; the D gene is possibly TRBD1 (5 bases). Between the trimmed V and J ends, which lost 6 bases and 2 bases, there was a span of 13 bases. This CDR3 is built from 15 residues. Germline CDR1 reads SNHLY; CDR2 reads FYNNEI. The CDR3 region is CASRETEFNTGELFF. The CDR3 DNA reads TGTGCCAGCAGAGAGACAGAGTTCAACACCGGGGAGCTGTTTTTT.

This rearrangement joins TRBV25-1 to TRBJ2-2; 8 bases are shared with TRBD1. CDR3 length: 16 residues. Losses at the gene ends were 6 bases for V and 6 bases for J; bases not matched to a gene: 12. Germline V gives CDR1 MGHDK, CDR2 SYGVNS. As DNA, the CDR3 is TGTGCCAGCAGAAAACCCGGGACAGGAGCTTCCGGGGAGCTGTTTTTT. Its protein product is CASRKPGTGASGELFF.

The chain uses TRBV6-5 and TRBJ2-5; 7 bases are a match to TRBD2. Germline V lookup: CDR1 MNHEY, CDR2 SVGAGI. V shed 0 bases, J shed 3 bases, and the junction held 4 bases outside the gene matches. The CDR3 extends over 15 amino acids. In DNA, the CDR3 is TGTGCCAGCAGTTACTCTAGCGGGCAGAAAGAGACCCAGTACTTC. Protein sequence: CASSYSSGQKETQYF.

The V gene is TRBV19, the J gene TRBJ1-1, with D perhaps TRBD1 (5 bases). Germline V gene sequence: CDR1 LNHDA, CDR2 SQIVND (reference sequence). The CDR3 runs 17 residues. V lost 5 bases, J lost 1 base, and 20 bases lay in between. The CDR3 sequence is CASSPRAGKSPNTEAFF. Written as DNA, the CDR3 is TGTGCCAGTAGTCCCCGGGCAGGGAAAAGTCCGAACACTGAAGCTTTCTTT.

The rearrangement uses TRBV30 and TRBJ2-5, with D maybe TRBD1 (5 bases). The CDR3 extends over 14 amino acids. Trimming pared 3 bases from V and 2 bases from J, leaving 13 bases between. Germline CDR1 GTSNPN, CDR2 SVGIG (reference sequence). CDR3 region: CAWRRGRFQETQYF. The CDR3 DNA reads TGTGCCTGGAGAAGGGGCAGGTTTCAAGAGACCCAGTACTTC.

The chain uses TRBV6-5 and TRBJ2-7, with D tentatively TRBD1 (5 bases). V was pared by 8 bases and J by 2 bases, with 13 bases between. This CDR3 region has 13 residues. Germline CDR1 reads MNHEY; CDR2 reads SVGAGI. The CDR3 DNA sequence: TGTGCCAGCGAAGACGGACAAACCTACGAGCAGTACTTC. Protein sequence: CASEDGQTYEQYF.

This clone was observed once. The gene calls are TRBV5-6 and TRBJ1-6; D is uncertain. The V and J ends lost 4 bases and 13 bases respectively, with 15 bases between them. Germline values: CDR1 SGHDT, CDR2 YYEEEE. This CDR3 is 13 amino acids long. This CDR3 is CASSPTQTRPLHF. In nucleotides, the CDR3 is TGTGCCAGCAGCCCCACTCAAACGCGGCCCCTCCACTTT.

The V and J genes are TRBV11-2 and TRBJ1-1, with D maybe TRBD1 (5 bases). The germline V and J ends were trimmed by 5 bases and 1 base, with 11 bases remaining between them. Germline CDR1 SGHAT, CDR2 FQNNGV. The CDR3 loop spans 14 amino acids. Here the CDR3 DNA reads TGTGCCAGCAGCCTGGCGGGGACGAACACTGAAGCTTTCTTT. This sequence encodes CASSLAGTNTEAFF.

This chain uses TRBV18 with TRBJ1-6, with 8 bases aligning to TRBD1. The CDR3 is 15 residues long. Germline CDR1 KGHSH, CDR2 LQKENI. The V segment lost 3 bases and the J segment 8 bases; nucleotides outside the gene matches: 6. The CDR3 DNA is TGTGCCAGCTCACCGTCGTCGACAGGGGATTCACCCCTCCACTTT. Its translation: CASSPSSTGDSPLHF.

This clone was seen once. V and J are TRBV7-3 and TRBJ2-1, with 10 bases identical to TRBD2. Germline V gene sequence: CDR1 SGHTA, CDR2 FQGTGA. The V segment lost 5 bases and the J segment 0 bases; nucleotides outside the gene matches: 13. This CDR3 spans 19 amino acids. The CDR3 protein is CASSPQASGGRRSYNEQFF. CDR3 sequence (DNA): TGTGCCAGCAGCCCCCAAGCTAGCGGGGGCCGCCGCTCCTACAATGAGCAGTTCTTC.

CDR3 residues: CASSRAGTYEQYF. CDR3 sequence (DNA): TGTGCCAGCAGTCGGGCAGGGACCTACGAGCAGTACTTC. The rearrangement uses TRBV25-1 and TRBJ2-7; weak D call: TRBD1 (5 bases). The CDR3 totals 13 residues. V lost 5 bases to trimming and J lost 2 bases, with 10 bases between them. Germline-derived CDR1 and CDR2 are MGHDK and SYGVNS.

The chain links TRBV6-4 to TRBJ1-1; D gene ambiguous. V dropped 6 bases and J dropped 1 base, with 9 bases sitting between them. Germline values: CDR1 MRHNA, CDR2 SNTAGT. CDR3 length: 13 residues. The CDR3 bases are TGTGCCAGCAGGACTCAAGCGAACACTGAAGCTTTCTTT. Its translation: CASRTQANTEAFF.

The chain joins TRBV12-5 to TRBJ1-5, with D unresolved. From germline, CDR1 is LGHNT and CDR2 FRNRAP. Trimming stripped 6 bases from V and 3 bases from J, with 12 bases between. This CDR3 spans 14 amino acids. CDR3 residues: CASGPPGYNQPQHF. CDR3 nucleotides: TGTGCTAGTGGACCTCCGGGATACAATCAGCCCCAGCATTTT. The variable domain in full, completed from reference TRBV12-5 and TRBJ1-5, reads DARVTQTPRHKVTEMGQEVTMRCQPILGHNTVFWYRQTMMQGLELLAYFRNRAPLDDSGMPKDRFSAEMPDATLATLKIQPSEPRDSAVYFCASGPPGYNQPQHFGDGTRLSIL.

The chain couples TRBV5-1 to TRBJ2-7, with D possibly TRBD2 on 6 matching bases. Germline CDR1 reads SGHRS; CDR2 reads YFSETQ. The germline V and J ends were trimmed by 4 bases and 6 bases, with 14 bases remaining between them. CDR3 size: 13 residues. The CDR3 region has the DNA TGCGCCAGCAGCCCGGAGGGGATAGGCGAGCAGTACTTC. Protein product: CASSPEGIGEQYF.

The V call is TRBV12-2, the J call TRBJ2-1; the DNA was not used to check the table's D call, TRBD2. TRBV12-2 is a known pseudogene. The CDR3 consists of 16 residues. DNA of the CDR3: TGTGCAAGTCGTCTTCTCGGGATTCTAGCCTACAATGAGCAGTTCTTC. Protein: CASRLLGILAYNEQFF.

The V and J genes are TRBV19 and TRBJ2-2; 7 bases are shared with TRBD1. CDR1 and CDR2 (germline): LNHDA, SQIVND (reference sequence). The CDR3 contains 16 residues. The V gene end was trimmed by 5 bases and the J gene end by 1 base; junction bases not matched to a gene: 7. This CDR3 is CASSSHYRGNTGELFF. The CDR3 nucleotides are TGTGCCAGTAGTTCTCATTACAGGGGGAACACCGGGGAGCTGTTTTTT.

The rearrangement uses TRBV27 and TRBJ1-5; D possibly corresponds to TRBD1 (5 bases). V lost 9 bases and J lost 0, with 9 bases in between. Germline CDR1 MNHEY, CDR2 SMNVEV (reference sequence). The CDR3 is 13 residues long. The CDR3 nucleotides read TGTGCCAGATCACAGGCTAGCAATCAGCCCCAGCATTTT. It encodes CARSQASNQPQHF.

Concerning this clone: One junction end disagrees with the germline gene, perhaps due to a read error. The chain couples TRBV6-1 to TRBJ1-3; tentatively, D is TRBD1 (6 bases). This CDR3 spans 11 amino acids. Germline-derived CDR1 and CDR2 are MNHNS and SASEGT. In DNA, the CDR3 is TGTGCCAGCAGTGACAGACCGGGACAATTTTTT. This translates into CASSDRPGQFF.

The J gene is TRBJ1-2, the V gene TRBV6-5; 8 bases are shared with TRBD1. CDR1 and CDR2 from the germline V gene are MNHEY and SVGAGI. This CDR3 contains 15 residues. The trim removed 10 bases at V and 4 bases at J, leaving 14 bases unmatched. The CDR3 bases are TGTGCCACCCTATCGGGGGCAGGGGGCGTCTATGGCTACACCTTC. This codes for CATLSGAGGVYGYTF.

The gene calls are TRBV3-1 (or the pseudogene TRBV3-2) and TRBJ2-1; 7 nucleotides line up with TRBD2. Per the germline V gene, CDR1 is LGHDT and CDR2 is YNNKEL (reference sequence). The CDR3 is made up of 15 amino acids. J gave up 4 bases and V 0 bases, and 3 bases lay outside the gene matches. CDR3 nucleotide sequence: TGTGCCAGCAGCCAAGAGGGAGGGCCTTACAATGAGCAGTTCTTC. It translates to CASSQEGGPYNEQFF.

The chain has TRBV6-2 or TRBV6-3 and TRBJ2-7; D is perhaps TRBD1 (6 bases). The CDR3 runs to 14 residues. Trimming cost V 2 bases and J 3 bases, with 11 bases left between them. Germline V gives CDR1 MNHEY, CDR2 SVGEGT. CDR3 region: CASSYPRGSYEQYF. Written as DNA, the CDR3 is TGTGCCAGCAGTTACCCCAGGGGAAGCTACGAGCAGTACTTC.

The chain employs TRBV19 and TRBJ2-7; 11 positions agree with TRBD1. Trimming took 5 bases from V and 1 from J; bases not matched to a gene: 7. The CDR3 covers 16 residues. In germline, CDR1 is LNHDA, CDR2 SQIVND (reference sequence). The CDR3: CASSGLGDRGSYEQYF. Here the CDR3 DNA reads TGTGCCAGTAGTGGATTAGGGGACAGGGGGTCCTACGAGCAGTACTTC.

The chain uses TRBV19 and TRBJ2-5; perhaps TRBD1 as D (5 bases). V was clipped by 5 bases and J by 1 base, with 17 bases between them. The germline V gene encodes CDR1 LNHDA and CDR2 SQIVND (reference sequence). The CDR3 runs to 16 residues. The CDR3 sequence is CASSSFDSTGQETQYF. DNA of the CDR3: TGTGCCAGTAGTTCTTTCGACTCCACAGGCCAAGAGACCCAGTACTTC. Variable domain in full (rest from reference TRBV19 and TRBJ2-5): DGGITQSPKYLFRKEGQNVTLSCEQNLNHDAMYWYRQDPGQGLRLIYYSQIVNDFQKGDIAEGYSVSREKKESFPLTVTSAQKNPTAFYLCASSSFDSTGQETQYFGPGTRLLVL.

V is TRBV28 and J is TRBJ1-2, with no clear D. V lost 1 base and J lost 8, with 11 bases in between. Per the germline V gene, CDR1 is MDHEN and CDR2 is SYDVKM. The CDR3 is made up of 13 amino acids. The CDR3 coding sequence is TGTGCCAGCAGTTTATACCGGTTCGGGGGCTACACCTTC. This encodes CASSLYRFGGYTF.

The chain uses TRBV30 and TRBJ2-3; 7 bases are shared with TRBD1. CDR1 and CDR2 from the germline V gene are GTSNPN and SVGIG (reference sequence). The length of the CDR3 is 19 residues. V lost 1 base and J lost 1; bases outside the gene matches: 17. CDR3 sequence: CAWSEEPPGQRTRTDTQYF. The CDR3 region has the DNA TGTGCCTGGAGTGAAGAACCCCCGGGACAGCGGACCCGCACAGATACGCAGTATTTT.